The 22 T cell receptor beta chains below come from one sample, sequenced in a study of beta chain features in type 1 diabetes. Expressed TCRB transcripts got sequenced, as all isolated RNA was reverse transcribed. Method: immunoSEQ multiplex PCR; TCRdb's copy keeps in-frame clones and lacks some. The sample has about 700,000 clones; 13% are singletons. Study-wide results and caveats: Within each of all four CD4+ subsets, Type 1 diabetes patients had TCRB CDR3s that were moderately but significantly shorter.

These receptors lack a known antigen. The sample was naive CD4+ T cells from blood. Every receptor here comes from a man aged 18 to 29 with type 1 diabetes.

The V call is TRBV9, the J call TRBJ1-5; 9 positions agree with TRBD1. Trimming at V came to 3 bases and at J to 5 bases, leaving 3 bases not matched to a gene. Germline CDR1 and CDR2: SGDLS and YYNGEE. CDR3 size: 14 residues. The CDR3 nucleotides are TGTGCCAGCAGCGGACGACAGGGGGATCAGCCCCAGCATTTT. Translating gives CASSGRQGDQPQHF.

This chain connects TRBV7-2 to TRBJ2-3, with 8 bases identical to TRBD2. Unmatched junction bases numbered 4, after V lost 4 bases and J lost 1 base. The CDR3 spans 15 residues. Germline V gene sequence: CDR1 SGHTA, CDR2 FQGNSA. CDR3 sequence reads: CASSSQAGGTDTQYF. The CDR3, as DNA: TGTGCCAGCAGCTCTCAAGCGGGGGGCACAGATACGCAGTATTTT.

This sequence joins TRBV30 and TRBJ1-6; maybe TRBD1 (5 bases). From germline, CDR1 is GTSNPN and CDR2 SVGIG (reference sequence). The CDR3 has 15 amino acids. V was cut by 3 bases and J by 5 bases, with 14 bases left in between. The CDR3 loop reads CAWSAFDRDNSPLHF. In DNA form, the CDR3 reads TGTGCCTGGAGCGCCTTTGACAGAGATAATTCACCCCTCCACTTT. Full variable domain (missing parts from reference TRBV30 and TRBJ1-6): SQTIHQWPATLVQPVGSPLSLECTVEGTSNPNLYWYRQAAGRGLQLLFYSVGIGQISSEVPQNLSASRPQDRQFILSSKKLLLSDSGFYLCAWSAFDRDNSPLHFGNGTRLTVT.

The chain combines TRBV30 with TRBJ2-2; TRBD2 agrees at 9 bases. Per the germline V gene, CDR1 is GTSNPN and CDR2 is SVGIG (reference sequence). The CDR3 has 14 residues. Germline trimming cut 3 bases from V and 5 bases from J; bases unmatched to any gene: 4. This CDR3 is CAWRNSGGTGELFF. DNA of the CDR3: TGTGCCTGGAGGAACAGCGGGGGGACCGGGGAGCTGTTTTTT.

This clone was seen a handful of times. The rearrangement joins TRBV6-1 to TRBJ2-7, with no clear D. Trimming took 5 bases from V and 3 from J, leaving 11 bases between them. Germline V gives CDR1 MNHNS, CDR2 SASEGT. The CDR3 totals 13 residues. DNA for the CDR3: TGTGCCAGCAGTCTCCTAGGCTACTACGAGCAGTACTTC. It translates to CASSLLGYYEQYF.

This clone was seen more than once but under ten times. V gene TRBV2 combines with J gene TRBJ2-1; tentatively, D is TRBD1 (6 bases). Deletions cut 8 bases from V and 6 bases from J, with 11 bases between. The CDR3 loop spans 12 amino acids. The germline V gene encodes CDR1 SNHLY and CDR2 FYNNEI. DNA for the CDR3: TGTGCCAGCCAGGGGCTAACCAATGAGCAGTTCTTC. Amino acids: CASQGLTNEQFF.

The gene calls are TRBV14 and TRBJ2-6; TRBD1 might be the D (5 bases). The ends were cut back, 1 base at V and 1 base at J, with 17 bases in the middle. The germline CDR1 and CDR2 sequences are SGHDN and FVKESK. The CDR3 is made up of 19 amino acids. The CDR3 DNA reads as TGTGCCAGCAGCCAAGTCGGCAGGGCGGTACCATCTGGGGCCAACGTCCTGACTTTC. Translating gives CASSQVGRAVPSGANVLTF. The full variable domain, with the rest looked up from reference TRBV14 and TRBJ2-6, is EAGVTQFPSHSVIEKGQTVTLRCDPISGHDNLYWYRRVMGKEIKFLLHFVKESKQDESGMPNNRFLAERTGGTYSTLKVQPAELEDSGVYFCASSQVGRAVPSGANVLTFGAGSRLTVL.

This clone has a handful of counts. The chain joins TRBV7-9 to TRBJ2-1; no firm D call. V shed 4 bases and J shed 6 bases, with 10 bases lying between them. Germline V gene sequence: CDR1 SEHNR, CDR2 FQNEAQ (reference sequence). The CDR3 has 13 residues. The CDR3 DNA reads as TGTGCCAGCAGCTCCTACTGGACCAATGAGCAGTTCTTC. This codes for CASSSYWTNEQFF.

The chain links TRBV5-6 to TRBJ2-1; the match to TRBD1 covers 10 bases. CDR3 size: 14 residues. After removal of 4 bases from V and 6 bases from J, the junction contained 4 bases not matched to a gene. The germline V gene has CDR1 SGHDT and CDR2 YYEEEE. CDR3 loop: CASSARTGGNEQFF. Here the CDR3 DNA reads TGTGCCAGCAGCGCTAGGACAGGGGGCAATGAGCAGTTCTTC.

V is TRBV28 and J is TRBJ1-2; D is uncertain. V lost 6 bases and J 6 bases, leaving 14 bases between the germline ends. Germline V lookup: CDR1 MDHEN, CDR2 SYDVKM. This CDR3 has 13 residues. CDR3 in amino acids: CASSHRRADGYTF. The CDR3 nucleotides read TGTGCCAGCAGCCACCGAAGGGCAGATGGCTACACCTTC.

This sequence joins TRBV30 and TRBJ1-2, with D perhaps matching TRBD1 (6 bases). From germline, CDR1 is GTSNPN and CDR2 SVGIG (reference sequence). The V gene lost 5 bases and the J gene lost 1 base, with 17 bases spanning the gap. The CDR3 runs to 15 residues. CDR3 sequence reads: CAWGTGPSFNYGYTF. As DNA, the CDR3 is TGTGCCTGGGGAACAGGGCCCTCCTTTAACTATGGCTACACCTTC.

J is TRBJ1-5 and V is TRBV6-5; D call uncertain. This CDR3 has 13 amino acids. Between the trimmed V and J ends, which lost 10 bases and 5 bases, there was a span of 15 bases. Looked up from germline, CDR1 is MNHEY and CDR2 is SVGAGI. The CDR3: CATWKGLDQPQHF. The CDR3 DNA reads as TGTGCCACCTGGAAAGGTCTCGATCAGCCCCAGCATTTT.

This clone turned up a few times. The sample carries other DNA sequences with the same CDR3. This chain uses TRBV19 with TRBJ1-1; no firm D call. With 3 bases removed from V and 5 bases from J, the gap between germline ends came to 4 bases. There are 11 residues in the CDR3. Germline V gene lookup returns CDR1 LNHDA and CDR2 SQIVND (reference sequence). CDR3 in DNA: TGTGCCAGTAGTATTGGGACTGAAGCTTTCTTT. Protein product: CASSIGTEAFF.

This chain uses TRBV7-6 with TRBJ1-2, with TRBD1 as a possible D gene (5 bases). V dropped 5 bases and J dropped 2 bases, with 15 bases sitting between them. Germline V CDR1 and CDR2: SGHVS, FNYEAQ. The CDR3 totals 15 residues. The CDR3 sequence: CASSPKLRGNYGYTF. The DNA for the CDR3 is TGTGCCAGCAGCCCGAAGCTGAGGGGAAACTATGGCTACACCTTC.

V and J are TRBV5-1 and TRBJ1-6, with a weak D call TRBD1 (5 bases). This CDR3 contains 15 residues. Between the trimmed V and J ends, which lost 4 bases and 7 bases, there was a span of 15 bases. Germline lookup yields CDR1 SGHRS and CDR2 YFSETQ. The CDR3 coding sequence is TGCGCCAGCAGCGCCTTAGGGACGGGAAATTCACCCCTCCACTTT. It specifies CASSALGTGNSPLHF. The entire variable domain, with the rest obtained from reference TRBV5-1 and TRBJ1-6, is as follows: KAGVTQTPRYLIKTRGQQVTLSCSPISGHRSVSWYQQTPGQGLQFLFEYFSETQRNKGNFPGRFSGRQFSNSRSEMNVSTLELGDSALYLCASSALGTGNSPLHFGNGTRLTVT.

This clone has more than one count but fewer than ten. The V and J genes are TRBV5-4 and TRBJ1-6, with TRBD1 identical over 7 bases. The CDR3 spans 15 residues. In germline, CDR1 is SGHNT, CDR2 YYREEE (reference sequence). The V and J ends lost 4 bases and 10 bases, in that order; junction bases with no gene match: 11. Written as DNA, the CDR3 is TGTGCCAGCAGCGTCCCCGGGACAGTTGGATCACCCCTCCACTTT. This codes for CASSVPGTVGSPLHF.

There are a few counts of this clone. The chain has TRBV7-9 and TRBJ2-5, with D possibly called TRBD1 or TRBD2 (5 bases each). V gave up 5 bases and J gave up 3 bases, with 7 bases separating them. This CDR3 comprises 12 residues. CDR1 is SEHNR and CDR2 is FQNEAQ in the germline V gene (reference sequence). CDR3 DNA: TGTGCCAGCAGCCGGGGCGAAGAGACCCAGTACTTC. This translates into CASSRGEETQYF.

V gene TRBV4-1 combines with J gene TRBJ1-2, with a possible D match to TRBD1 (5 bases). The CDR3 covers 15 residues. The ends were cut back, 0 bases at V and 7 bases at J, with 15 bases in the middle. Per the germline V gene, CDR1 is MGHRA and CDR2 is YSYEKL. This chain's CDR3 is CASSQDTGEGFGYTF. For the CDR3, the DNA is TGCGCCAGCAGCCAAGATACGGGGGAAGGGTTTGGCTACACCTTC.

This chain connects TRBV5-6 to TRBJ2-1; D is ambiguous. This CDR3 comprises 15 residues. Germline V gene lookup returns CDR1 SGHDT and CDR2 YYEEEE. Trimming cost V 4 bases and J 4 bases, with 15 bases left between them. The CDR3 here is CASSPPAVPYNEQFF. The DNA for the CDR3 is TGTGCCAGCAGCCCACCAGCCGTTCCGTACAATGAGCAGTTCTTC.

On this clone itself: Distinct nucleotide sequences in the sample also encode this CDR3. This chain joins TRBV14 and TRBJ1-6; D is uncertain. The germline gives CDR1 SGHDN, CDR2 FVKESK. The CDR3 spans 12 residues. Trimming cost V 6 bases and J 4 bases, with 4 bases left between them. In DNA form, the CDR3 reads TGTGCCAGCAGTCATTATAATTCACCCCTCCACTTT. Its protein product is CASSHYNSPLHF.

This clone was observed a few times. The chain's CDR3 is CASSPRGLLDYGYTF. The CDR3 nucleotides read TGTGCCAGCAGTCCCCGGGGCTTACTCGACTATGGCTACACCTTC. The V and J genes are TRBV14 and TRBJ1-2, with a tentative D call TRBD1 (5 bases). Trimming shortened V by 6 bases and J by 3 bases, and 17 bases separated the two germline ends. CDR1 and CDR2 from the germline V gene are SGHDN and FVKESK. The CDR3 is 15 amino acids.

The chain employs TRBV9 and TRBJ1-1, with D possibly matching TRBD1 (5 bases). The CDR3 runs 15 residues. Germline V gene data show CDR1 as SGDLS and CDR2 as YYNGEE. Trimming removed 0 bases from V and 4 bases from J, with 13 bases in between. The CDR3 here is CASSVALAGGTEAFF. The CDR3 DNA follows: TGTGCCAGCAGCGTAGCTTTGGCCGGGGGCACTGAAGCTTTCTTT.